The 25 T cell receptor beta chains in this list originate from one sample, sequenced in a study of T cells in Graves' hyperthyroidism and ophthalmopathy. The TCR beta CDR3 regions underwent amplification using RNA transcripts as the source. The HTBI primer set drove a first-round RT-PCR of the TCR CDR3. TCRdb used MiXCR to reprocess the multiplex PCR reads, holding one entry per CDR3 protein. Of roughly 96,000 distinct CDR3 sequences detected, around 52% appear once; the ten largest clones hold about 25%. The sequenced sample consisted of blood. The receptors stem from a middle-aged woman with Graves' hyperthyroidism.

CDR3: CSARDVRGPDTEAFF. CDR3 nucleotides: TGCAGTGCTAGAGACGTAAGGGGGCCGGACACTGAAGCTTTCTTT. The chain recombines TRBV20-1 with TRBJ1-1, with 7 bases lining up with TRBD1. The CDR3 is made up of 15 amino acids. V shed 0 bases and J 3 bases; nucleotides not matched to a gene: 7. Germline V gene sequence: CDR1 DFQATT, CDR2 SNEGSKA (reference sequence).

CDR3 DNA: TGTGCCAGCAGTCAACCCGGGACTAGCAAGAGTCTCGCAGATACGCAGTATTTT. It translates to CASSQPGTSKSLADTQYF. V usage is TRBV6-6 and J usage is TRBJ2-3, with 9 bases identical to TRBD2. From germline, CDR1 is MNHNY and CDR2 SVGAGI (reference sequence). V lost 5 bases, J lost 4 bases, and 16 bases stayed unmatched. The CDR3 consists of 18 residues.

In this sample, this clonotype turned up once. The CDR3 carries no conserved terminal phenylalanine or tryptophan, so it likely arises from a read error. The chain joins TRBV2 to TRBJ1-2; D is undetermined. The CDR3 runs 13 residues. Trimming took off 3 bases at V and 8 bases at J, with 13 bases between the two ends. Per germline, CDR1 SNHLY and CDR2 FYNNEI. This CDR3 reads CASSETLSEGYTL. The CDR3 coding sequence is TGTGCCAGCAGTGAGACCCTCTCTGAGGGCTACACCCTC.

Points on this clonotype: A much more abundant neighbour one base away suggests this may be a read error. This sequence joins TRBV7-2 and TRBJ1-1; D is possibly TRBD1 (5 bases). The CDR3 runs 16 residues. The germline V gene encodes CDR1 SGHTA and CDR2 FQGNSA. CDR3 loop: CASSPSGGRTNAEAFF. CDR3 DNA sequence: TGTGCCAGCAGTCCCTCGGGGGGACGGACGAACGCTGAAGCTTTCTTT.

At least ten counts were recorded for this clonotype. The chain employs TRBV2 and TRBJ2-2; tentatively, D is TRBD1 (6 bases). The CDR3 loop spans 15 amino acids. Germline values: CDR1 SNHLY, CDR2 FYNNEI. V lost 4 bases to trimming and J lost 4 bases, with 13 bases between them. CDR3 amino acids: CASSGRGSRTGELFF. The DNA of the CDR3 is TGTGCCAGCAGTGGAAGGGGGTCCCGCACCGGGGAGCTGTTTTTT.

This sequence joins TRBV7-2 and TRBJ2-7; the D gene is possibly TRBD2 (6 bases). Per the germline V gene, CDR1 is SGHTA and CDR2 is FQGNSA. The CDR3 length is 15 residues. Trimming shortened V by 6 bases and J by 2 bases, and 17 bases separated the two germline ends. CDR3 region: CASSYSEGNPYEQYF. The CDR3 region has the DNA TGTGCCAGCAGTTATTCGGAGGGAAACCCCTACGAGCAGTACTTC.

To note about this clonotype: The conserved phenylalanine or tryptophan normally closing the CDR3 is absent here, so this likely arose from a read error. The rearrangement links TRBV7-2 to TRBJ2-3; no clear D. Looked up from germline, CDR1 is SGHTA and CDR2 is FQGNSA. The CDR3 is 14 residues long. Trimming pared 5 bases from V and 0 bases from J, leaving 9 bases between. CDR3 DNA sequence: TGTGCCAGCAGCCAGGACGGCAGCACAGATACGCAGTATTTA. Translating it yields CASSQDGSTDTQYL.

This clonotype was seen a few times. CDR3 in amino acids: CASSEIGQTGEQYF. As DNA, the CDR3 is TGTGCCAGCAGTGAGATTGGACAGACGGGCGAGCAGTACTTC. The chain uses TRBV6-2 or TRBV6-3 and TRBJ2-7; possible D gene TRBD1, 6 bases. Germline V gene sequence: CDR1 MNHEY, CDR2 SVGEGT. V was trimmed by 5 bases and J by 6 bases, leaving 17 bases between them. The CDR3 consists of 14 residues.

The J gene is TRBJ2-7, the V gene TRBV7-9; 9 bases align to TRBD1. The trim removed 1 base at V and 1 base at J, leaving 5 bases unmatched. CDR3 size: 16 residues. Germline lookup yields CDR1 SEHNR and CDR2 FQNEAQ (reference sequence). CDR3 sequence reads: CASSLGDRVLSYEQYF. The CDR3 coding sequence is TGTGCCAGCAGCTTAGGGGACAGGGTCTTATCCTACGAGCAGTACTTC.

J is TRBJ1-6 and V is TRBV10-3; D not certain. The V end was cut by 10 bases, the J end by 0 bases, with 10 bases between. The CDR3 sequence is 14 residues long. Germline V lookup: CDR1 ENHRY, CDR2 SYGVKD. CDR3 sequence (DNA): TGTGCCAGTAGCAAGGGCTCCTATAATTCACCCCTCCACTTT. This codes for CASSKGSYNSPLHF.

This clonotype was detected ten times or more. This chain joins TRBV29-1 and TRBJ1-2; D remains unclear. V was clipped by 0 bases and J by 7 bases, with 24 bases between them. CDR1 and CDR2 (germline): SQVTM, ANQGSEA. The CDR3 sequence is 17 residues long. The CDR3 DNA follows: TGCAGCGTTGAAGATTTTAACGGCGGGCAGGACGGTCGTGGCTACACCTTC. It encodes CSVEDFNGGQDGRGYTF.

The J gene is TRBJ2-7, the V gene TRBV10-3, with 13 nucleotides matching TRBD2. There are 14 residues in the CDR3. The V gene's germline CDR1 is ENHRY and CDR2 SYGVKD. The CDR3 DNA follows: TGTGCTACAGGGACTAGCGGGATGTTCGACGAGCAGTACTTC. Protein: CATGTSGMFDEQYF.

The chain carries TRBV5-4 and TRBJ1-5; maybe TRBD1 (5 bases). CDR1 SGHNT and CDR2 YYREEE come from the germline V gene (reference sequence). With 4 bases removed from V and 2 bases from J, the gap between germline ends came to 13 bases. CDR3 length: 15 residues. CDR3 DNA: TGTGCCAGCAGCCGCAGGGTAGGCCGCAATCAGCCCCAGCATTTT. It yields the protein CASSRRVGRNQPQHF.

This clonotype was picked up many times. This rearrangement joins TRBV4-1 to TRBJ2-7; TRBD2 might be the D (5 bases). CDR1 and CDR2 from the germline V gene are MGHRA and YSYEKL. The germline V and J ends were trimmed by 1 base and 7 bases, with 17 bases remaining between them. The CDR3 covers 15 residues. In DNA, the CDR3 is TGCGCCAGCAGCCAAGCCCAGCGGTGGGGTGGAGAGCAGTACTTC. As protein: CASSQAQRWGGEQYF.

V is TRBV2 and J is TRBJ1-4; D not resolved. Germline lookup yields CDR1 SNHLY and CDR2 FYNNEI. The CDR3 is made up of 15 amino acids. The V end lost 5 bases, the J end lost 0 bases, and 10 bases lay between the germline ends. CDR3 nucleotide sequence: TGTGCCAGCAGTAGCGGGAGTGCAACTAATGAAAAACTGTTTTTT. Translated, it gives CASSSGSATNEKLFF.

Of note for this clonotype: Mismatch with germline at one junction end may stem from a read error. The rearrangement joins TRBV7-6 to TRBJ2-6; D is unclear. CDR3 length equals 11 residues. Germline-derived CDR1 and CDR2 are SGHVS and FNYEAQ. In DNA, the CDR3 is TGTGCCAGCACCTTAGGGCCAGGCCTGACTTTC. Translation gives CASTLGPGLTF.

The chain joins TRBV13 to TRBJ2-5; the match to TRBD1 covers 11 bases. The CDR3 extends over 18 amino acids. Germline values: CDR1 PRHDT, CDR2 FYEKMQ (reference sequence). V lost 4 bases to trimming and J lost 2 bases; unmatched junction nucleotides: 12. As DNA, the CDR3 is TGTGCCAGCAGCTCCTCCGGGACAGGGGGAGGAGATCAAGAGACCCAGTACTTC. This sequence encodes CASSSSGTGGGDQETQYF.

The chain carries TRBV7-9 and TRBJ1-5, with D possibly TRBD1 on 5 matching bases. Germline values: CDR1 SEHNR, CDR2 FQNEAQ (reference sequence). V lost 5 bases to trimming and J lost 7 bases, with 18 bases between them. The CDR3 runs to 15 residues. DNA for the CDR3: TGTGCCAGCAGCCATTCCGGGACGGTGCGGCAGCCCCAGCATTTT. The encoded protein is CASSHSGTVRQPQHF.

This clonotype was seen only once. J is TRBJ2-5 and V is TRBV7-9; 8 nucleotides agree with TRBD2. CDR1 is SEHNR and CDR2 is FQNEAQ in the germline V gene (reference sequence). The CDR3 totals 15 residues. Unmatched junction bases numbered 10, after V lost 5 bases and J lost 5 bases. CDR3 residues: CASSVQAGVRETQYF. CDR3 DNA: TGTGCCAGCAGCGTACAAGCGGGAGTCAGGGAGACCCAGTACTTC.

The chain combines TRBV7-9 with TRBJ2-7, with 11 nucleotides matching TRBD2. Looked up from germline, CDR1 is SEHNR and CDR2 is FQNEAQ (reference sequence). The junction had 5 bases not matched to a gene; V was cut back by 5 bases and J by 2 bases. CDR3 length: 15 amino acids. DNA for the CDR3: TGTGCCAGCAGCACTAGCGGGAGAACCCCCTACGAGCAGTACTTC. Protein sequence: CASSTSGRTPYEQYF.

This clonotype has more than one count but fewer than ten. The V gene is TRBV20-1, the J gene TRBJ2-7, with 13 bases fitting TRBD2. The J segment lost 0 bases and the V segment lost 3 bases, leaving 8 bases of the junction unmatched. Germline V gene data show CDR1 as DFQATT and CDR2 as SNEGSKA (reference sequence). CDR3 length: 17 amino acids. This CDR3 is CSARAGLAGAHSYEQYF. CDR3 DNA: TGCAGTGCTAGGGCCGGACTAGCGGGAGCCCACTCCTACGAGCAGTACTTC.

Comment on this clonotype: The limits of the CDR3 on the DNA are not certain, so only TCRdb's listed CDR3 is given. V usage is TRBV7-3 and J usage is TRBJ2-2; TRBD1 is the table's D call and was not checked against the DNA. The CDR3 region is 13 residues in length, termini included. CDR1 is SGHTA, CDR2 FQGTGA, per germline. This CDR3 is CASSLSGTGSCFF.

The gene calls are TRBV29-1 and TRBJ1-2, with TRBD1 matching over 8 bases. J gave up 10 bases and V 8 bases, and 6 bases lay outside the gene matches. The germline gives CDR1 SQVTM, CDR2 ANQGSEA. The CDR3 spans 10 residues. The CDR3 nucleotides read TGCAGCTCAGACAGGGGCGACTACACCTTC. It translates to CSSDRGDYTF.

In this sample, this clonotype turned up a few times. J is TRBJ1-2 and V is TRBV29-1; D remains unclear. Trimming stripped 5 bases from V and 6 bases from J, with 10 bases between. This CDR3 is built from 11 residues. Germline CDR1 SQVTM, CDR2 ANQGSEA. CDR3 nucleotide sequence: TGCAGCGTTTCGGACGGAGATGGCTACACCTTC. It encodes CSVSDGDGYTF.

Ten or more counts support this clonotype. This chain uses TRBV2 with TRBJ2-7; tentative D call: TRBD2 (7 bases). CDR1 and CDR2 (germline): SNHLY, FYNNEI. CDR3 length: 17 residues. V gave up 2 bases and J gave up 0 bases, with 17 bases separating them. The CDR3 loop is CASSEWGLADSSYEQYF. The CDR3 DNA follows: TGTGCCAGCAGTGAATGGGGTCTAGCGGACAGCTCCTACGAGCAGTACTTC. Full variable domain (missing parts from reference TRBV2 and TRBJ2-7): EPEVTQTPSHQVTQMGQEVILRCVPISNHLYFYWYRQILGQKVEFLVSFYNNEISEKSEIFDDQFSVERPDGSNFTLKIRSTKLEDSAMYFCASSEWGLADSSYEQYFGPGTRLTVT.